A single sample gave rise to the 8 T cell receptor beta chains below, sequenced in a study of cytomegalovirus exposure and HLA in healthy donors. PCR involved 60 Vbeta and 13 Jbeta primers. Clones were sequenced by immunoSEQ multiplex PCR, and TCRdb holds only the in-frame ones, with some missing. The data contain roughly 92,000 clones, roughly three quarters of them singletons. Sequencing input: PBMCs. Receptor source: a woman aged 50 to 65 in good health and CMV-seropositive.

This clone was counted only a few times. This same CDR3 is encoded by further DNA sequences in the sample. This chain connects TRBV6-5 to TRBJ1-5; TRBD1 matches at 9 bases. Trimming cost V 0 bases and J 5 bases; bases outside gene matches: 2. This CDR3 region has 15 residues. In germline, CDR1 is MNHEY, CDR2 SVGAGI. In DNA, the CDR3 is TGTGCCAGCAGTTACTCGACAGGGGGAGATCAGCCCCAGCATTTT. Protein: CASSYSTGGDQPQHF.

V is TRBV5-4 and J is TRBJ1-2, with 7 bases fitting TRBD1. The CDR3 loop spans 13 amino acids. The junction had 7 bases not matched to a gene; V was cut back by 4 bases and J by 7 bases. CDR1 and CDR2 (germline): SGHNT, YYREEE (reference sequence). CDR3 protein: CASSPGTATGYTF. The CDR3 DNA sequence: TGTGCCAGCAGCCCTGGGACAGCAACTGGCTACACCTTC.

The V gene is TRBV5-6, the J gene TRBJ1-1, with TRBD1 matching 7 bases. The CDR3 length is 15 residues. Germline V gene lookup returns CDR1 SGHDT and CDR2 YYEEEE. J lost 1 base, V lost 3 bases, and 6 bases had no gene match. CDR3 residues: CASSSRQGRNTEAFF. The CDR3 coding sequence is TGTGCCAGCAGCTCCAGACAGGGACGGAACACTGAAGCTTTCTTT.

The V call is TRBV2, the J call TRBJ2-7; D unresolved. From germline, CDR1 is SNHLY and CDR2 FYNNEI. This CDR3 is built from 13 residues. Trimming took off 4 bases at V and 7 bases at J, with 14 bases between the two ends. CDR3 nucleotide sequence: TGTGCCAGCAGTGTCCGGATCGTCAGGGAGCAGTACTTC. Its translation is CASSVRIVREQYF.

V usage is TRBV30 and J usage is TRBJ2-1, with 11 bases matching TRBD1. Losses at the gene ends were 4 bases for V and 8 bases for J; bases not matched to a gene: 7. The CDR3 runs to 14 residues. CDR1 and CDR2 from the germline V gene are GTSNPN and SVGIG (reference sequence). This chain's CDR3 is CAWNGQGAVDEQFF. In DNA, the CDR3 is TGTGCCTGGAACGGACAGGGGGCCGTCGATGAGCAGTTCTTC.

This clone occurred a few times. V is TRBV6-5 and J is TRBJ1-1, with D unresolved. Germline V gene sequence: CDR1 MNHEY, CDR2 SVGAGI. The CDR3 spans 13 residues. V lost 0 bases and J 3 bases, leaving 5 bases between the germline ends. For the CDR3, the DNA is TGTGCCAGCAGTTACTCGAGGGACACTGAAGCTTTCTTT. It encodes CASSYSRDTEAFF.

The chain combines TRBV6-5 with TRBJ1-1; 8 bases are a match to TRBD1. The CDR3 length is 14 residues. J was trimmed by 3 bases and V by 2 bases; bases with no gene match: 2. Germline CDR1 and CDR2: MNHEY and SVGAGI. DNA for the CDR3: TGTGCCAGCAGTTACACGACAGGGGACACTGAAGCTTTCTTT. Translation: CASSYTTGDTEAFF.

This sequence joins TRBV7-9 and TRBJ1-2; D not certain. V lost 5 bases to trimming and J lost 4 bases, with 17 bases between them. The CDR3 length is 15 residues. The germline V gene encodes CDR1 SEHNR and CDR2 FQNEAQ (reference sequence). The CDR3 reads CASSPRGGRSYGYTF. DNA for the CDR3: TGTGCCAGCAGCCCCCGGGGAGGGAGGAGCTATGGCTACACCTTC.